Listed here is a single T cell receptor beta chain. No antigen is known for it. The repertoire was sequenced with immunoSEQ multiplex PCR; TCRdb's copy has only in-frame clones and lacks some. This table has about 84,000 clones, about 93% appearing once. The sample comes from a study of OX40 agonist ivuxolimab in advanced cancers. At the level of the study: Hepatocellular carcinoma, melanoma, renal cell or head and neck cancer was diagnosed in the dose-escalation patients. Averaging about 60 years in age, with a range of about 20 to 90, the cohort was 65% to 90% male. Study observations and caveats: Among the nonresponders, some also had low normalized T-cell clonal expansion. In the 0.1 to 3.0 mg/kg range, CD4+ and CD8+ blood T cells had expanded clonally by week 6.

Germline lookup yields CDR1 MGHDK and CDR2 SYGVNS. This CDR3 has 14 residues. Trimming pared 4 bases from V and 4 bases from J, leaving 13 bases between. Sequenced material: CD4+ or CD8+ T cells sorted from blood, taken in a trial of the OX40 agonist ivuxolimab. The TCR was taken from an adult with an advanced solid tumor such as melanoma, head and neck, liver or kidney cancer. The chain employs TRBV25-1 and TRBJ1-1; TRBD1 is a possible D gene (6 bases). Here the CDR3 DNA reads TGTGCCAGCAGTGCCATACAGGGCAGCACTGAAGCTTTCTTT. It is translated as CASSAIQGSTEAFF. Full variable domain (missing parts from reference TRBV25-1 and TRBJ1-1): EADIYQTPRYLVIGTGKKITLECSQTMGHDKMYWYQQDPGMELHLIHYSYGVNSTEKGDLSSESTVSRIRTEHFPLTLESARPSHTSQYLCASSAIQGSTEAFFGQGTRLTVV.